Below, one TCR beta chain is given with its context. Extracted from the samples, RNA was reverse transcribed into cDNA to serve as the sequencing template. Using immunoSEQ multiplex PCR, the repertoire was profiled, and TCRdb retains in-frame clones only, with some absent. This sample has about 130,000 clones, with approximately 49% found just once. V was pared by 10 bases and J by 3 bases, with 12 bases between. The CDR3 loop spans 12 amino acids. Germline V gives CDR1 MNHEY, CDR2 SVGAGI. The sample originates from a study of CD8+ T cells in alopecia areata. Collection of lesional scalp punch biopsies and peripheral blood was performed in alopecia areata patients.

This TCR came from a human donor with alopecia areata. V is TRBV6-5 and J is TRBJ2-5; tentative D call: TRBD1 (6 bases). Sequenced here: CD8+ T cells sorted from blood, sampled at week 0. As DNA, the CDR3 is TGTGCCACCCAGGGGTTGGAAGAGACCCAGTACTTC. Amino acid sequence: CATQGLEETQYF.